Below, 2 T cell receptor beta chains from the same sample are listed, as sequenced in a study of OX40 agonist ivuxolimab in advanced cancers. Preparation of the library involved the immunoSEQ multiplex PCR assay. The source is immuneACCESS, and TCRdb retained only in-frame sequences with V and J called. Part of the clones is not carried over; for the studies checked, unresolved V genes explain less than half of this, and the remainder is unexplained. The sample includes tens of thousands of clones, with more than 85% observed a single time. Of the sample, 0.44% is held by the ten largest clones. This sample comprised CD4+ or CD8+ T cells sorted from blood, obtained in a trial of the OX40 agonist ivuxolimab. The receptors come from an adult with an advanced solid tumor such as melanoma, head and neck, liver or kidney cancer.

The rearrangement joins TRBV14 to TRBJ2-1; 13 nucleotides line up with TRBD2. The CDR3 spans 16 residues. J gave up 6 bases and V 4 bases, and 6 bases lay outside the gene matches. Per germline, CDR1 SGHDN and CDR2 FVKESK. CDR3 region: CASSPRLAGGSNEQFF. The CDR3 DNA follows: TGTGCCAGCAGCCCTCGACTAGCGGGAGGATCCAATGAGCAGTTCTTC.

J is TRBJ2-2 and V is TRBV4-3; TRBD1 matches at 9 bases. V shed 0 bases, J shed 5 bases, and the junction held 1 base outside the gene matches. The CDR3 has 15 residues. Germline CDR1 LGHNA, CDR2 YSLEER. The CDR3 DNA follows: TGCGCCAGCAGCCAAGAGACAGGGGGGACCGGGGAGCTGTTTTTT. Amino acid sequence: CASSQETGGTGELFF.